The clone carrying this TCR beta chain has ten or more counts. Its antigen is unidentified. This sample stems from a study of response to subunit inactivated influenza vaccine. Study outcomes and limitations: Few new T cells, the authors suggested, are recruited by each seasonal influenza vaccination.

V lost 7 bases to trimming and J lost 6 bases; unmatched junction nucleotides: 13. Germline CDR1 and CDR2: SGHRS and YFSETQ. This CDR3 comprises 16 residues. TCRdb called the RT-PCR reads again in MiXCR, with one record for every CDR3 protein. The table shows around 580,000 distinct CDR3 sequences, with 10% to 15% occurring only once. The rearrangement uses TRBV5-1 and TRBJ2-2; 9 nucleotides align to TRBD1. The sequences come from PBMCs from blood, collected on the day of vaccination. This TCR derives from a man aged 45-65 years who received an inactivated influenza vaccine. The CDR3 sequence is CASRNPGQGWSGELFF. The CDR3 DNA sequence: TGCGCCAGCCGAAATCCGGGACAGGGTTGGTCCGGGGAGCTGTTTTTT. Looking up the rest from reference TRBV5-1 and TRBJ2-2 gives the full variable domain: KAGVTQTPRYLIKTRGQQVTLSCSPISGHRSVSWYQQTPGQGLQFLFEYFSETQRNKGNFPGRFSGRQFSNSRSEMNVSTLELGDSALYLCASRNPGQGWSGELFFGEGSRLTVL.